The T cell receptor (beta chain) described here comes from a study of shared clonotypes between healthy human individuals. On the study more broadly: Researchers drew samples from a couple of women and a few men aged 18 to 49.

Healthy and HIV-negative, the adult donors had no recent acute infections or vaccinations. Method: immunoSEQ multiplex PCR; TCRdb's copy keeps in-frame clones and lacks some. Seen here are 2,500,000 or so clones, 90% to 95% observed once, and the top ten hold about 0.38%. This CDR3 comprises 12 residues. Losses at the gene ends were 7 bases for V and 8 bases for J; bases not matched to a gene: 10. The germline V gene has CDR1 GTSNPN and CDR2 SVGIG (reference sequence). The clonotype comes from a man between 18 and 29 years old in good health. Some clones in this sample may be carry-over from other donors' samples. This chain connects TRBV30 to TRBJ1-2; 7 bases fit TRBD1. Sequencing input: naive CD4+ T cells from PBMCs. This sample's subset: CD45RA+ positively selected. The CDR3 region is CAFTEGAGGYTF. In nucleotides, the CDR3 is TGTGCCTTTACGGAGGGGGCGGGAGGCTACACCTTC.